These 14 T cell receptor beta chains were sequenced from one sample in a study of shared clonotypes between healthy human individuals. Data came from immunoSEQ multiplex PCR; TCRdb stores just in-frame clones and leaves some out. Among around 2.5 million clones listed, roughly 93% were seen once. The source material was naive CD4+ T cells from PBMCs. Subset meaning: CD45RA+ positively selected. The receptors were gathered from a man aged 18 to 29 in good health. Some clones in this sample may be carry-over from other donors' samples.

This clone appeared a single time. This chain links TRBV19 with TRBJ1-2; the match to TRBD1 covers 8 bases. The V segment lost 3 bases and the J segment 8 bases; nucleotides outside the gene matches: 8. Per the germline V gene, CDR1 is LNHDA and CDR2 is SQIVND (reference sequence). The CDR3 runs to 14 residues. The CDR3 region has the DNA TGTGCCAGTAGTATCCCGACAGGGGCCCTCGGCTACACCTTC. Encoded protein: CASSIPTGALGYTF.

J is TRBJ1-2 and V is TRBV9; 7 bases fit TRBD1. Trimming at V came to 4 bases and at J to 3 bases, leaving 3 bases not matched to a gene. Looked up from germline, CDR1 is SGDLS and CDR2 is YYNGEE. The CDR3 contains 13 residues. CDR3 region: CASSQGDHYGYTF. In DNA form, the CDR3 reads TGTGCCAGCAGCCAGGGGGATCACTATGGCTACACCTTC.

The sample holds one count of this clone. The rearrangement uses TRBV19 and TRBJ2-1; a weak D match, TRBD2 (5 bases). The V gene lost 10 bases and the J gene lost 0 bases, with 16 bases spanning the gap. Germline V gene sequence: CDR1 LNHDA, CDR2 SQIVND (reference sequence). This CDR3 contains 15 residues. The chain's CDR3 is CATTFGLSSYNEQFF. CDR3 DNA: TGTGCCACCACCTTTGGACTCAGCTCCTACAATGAGCAGTTCTTC.

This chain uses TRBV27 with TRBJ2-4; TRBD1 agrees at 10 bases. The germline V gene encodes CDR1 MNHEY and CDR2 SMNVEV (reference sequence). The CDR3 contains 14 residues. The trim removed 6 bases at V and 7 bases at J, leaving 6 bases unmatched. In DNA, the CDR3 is TGTGCCAGCAGCCCCTGGGGACAGGGGAACATTCAGTACTTC. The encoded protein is CASSPWGQGNIQYF.

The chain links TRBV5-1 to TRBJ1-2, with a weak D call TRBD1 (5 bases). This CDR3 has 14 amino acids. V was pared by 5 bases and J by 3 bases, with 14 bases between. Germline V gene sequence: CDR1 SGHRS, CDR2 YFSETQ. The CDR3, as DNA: TGCGCCAGCAGATTGACCCAGGGATACTATGGCTACACCTTC. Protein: CASRLTQGYYGYTF.

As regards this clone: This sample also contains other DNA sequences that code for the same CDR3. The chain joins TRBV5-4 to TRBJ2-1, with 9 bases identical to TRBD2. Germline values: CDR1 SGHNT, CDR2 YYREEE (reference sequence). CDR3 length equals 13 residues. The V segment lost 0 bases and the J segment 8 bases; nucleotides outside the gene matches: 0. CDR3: CASSLGTSDEQFF. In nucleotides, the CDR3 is TGTGCCAGCAGCTTGGGGACTAGCGATGAGCAGTTCTTC.

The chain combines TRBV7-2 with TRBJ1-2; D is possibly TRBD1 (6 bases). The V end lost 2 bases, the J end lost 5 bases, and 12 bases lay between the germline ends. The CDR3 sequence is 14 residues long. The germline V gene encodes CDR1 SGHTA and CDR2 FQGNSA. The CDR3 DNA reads TGTGCCAGCAGCTTAAACCCCCAGGGGTATGGCTACACCTTC. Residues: CASSLNPQGYGYTF.

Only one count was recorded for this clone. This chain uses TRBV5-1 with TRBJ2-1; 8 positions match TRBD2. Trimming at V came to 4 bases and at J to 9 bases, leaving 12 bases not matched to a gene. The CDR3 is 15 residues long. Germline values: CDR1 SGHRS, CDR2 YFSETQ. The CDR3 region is CASSPGGTRVGEQFF. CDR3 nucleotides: TGCGCCAGCAGCCCGGGCGGGACTAGGGTCGGTGAGCAGTTCTTC.

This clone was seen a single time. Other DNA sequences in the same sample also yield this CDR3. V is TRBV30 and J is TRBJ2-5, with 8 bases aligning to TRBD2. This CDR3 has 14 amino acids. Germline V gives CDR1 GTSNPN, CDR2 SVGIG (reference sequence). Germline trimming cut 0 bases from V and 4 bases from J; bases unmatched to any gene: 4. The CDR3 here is CAWSVGLAGETQYF. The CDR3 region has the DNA TGTGCCTGGAGTGTAGGCCTAGCGGGAGAGACCCAGTACTTC.

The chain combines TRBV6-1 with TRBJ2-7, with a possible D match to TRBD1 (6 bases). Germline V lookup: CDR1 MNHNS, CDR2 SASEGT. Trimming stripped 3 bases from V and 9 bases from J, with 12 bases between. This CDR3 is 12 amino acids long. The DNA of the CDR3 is TGTGCCAGCAGTGACTGGACAGACCGGCAGTACTTC. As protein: CASSDWTDRQYF.

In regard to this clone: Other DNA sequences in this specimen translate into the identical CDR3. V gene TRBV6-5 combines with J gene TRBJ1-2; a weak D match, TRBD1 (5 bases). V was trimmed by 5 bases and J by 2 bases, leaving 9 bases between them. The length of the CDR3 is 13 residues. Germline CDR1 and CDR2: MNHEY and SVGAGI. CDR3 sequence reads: CASSRQGNYGYTF. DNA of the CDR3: TGTGCCAGCAGTCGTCAGGGAAACTATGGCTACACCTTC.

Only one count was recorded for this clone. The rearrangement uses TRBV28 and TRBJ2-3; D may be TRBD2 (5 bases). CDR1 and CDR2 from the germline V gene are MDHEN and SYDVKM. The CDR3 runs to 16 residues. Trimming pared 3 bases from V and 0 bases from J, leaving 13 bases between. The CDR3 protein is CASSFNPRTSTDTQYF. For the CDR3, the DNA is TGTGCCAGCAGTTTTAATCCTCGGACTAGCACAGATACGCAGTATTTT.

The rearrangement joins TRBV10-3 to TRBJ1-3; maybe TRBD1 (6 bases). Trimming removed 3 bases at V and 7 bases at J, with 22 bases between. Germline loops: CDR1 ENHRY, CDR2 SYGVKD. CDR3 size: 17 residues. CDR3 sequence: CAISDSGSQRGGNTIYF. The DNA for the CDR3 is TGTGCCATCAGTGACTCAGGGAGTCAAAGGGGGGGCAACACCATATATTTT.

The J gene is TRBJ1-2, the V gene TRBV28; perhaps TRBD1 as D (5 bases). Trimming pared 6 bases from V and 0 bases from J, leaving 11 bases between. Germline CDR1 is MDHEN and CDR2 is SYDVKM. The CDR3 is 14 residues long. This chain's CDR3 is CASSIGGANYGYTF. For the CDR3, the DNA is TGTGCCAGCAGCATTGGAGGGGCTAACTATGGCTACACCTTC.